One and the same sample provided the 23 T cell receptor beta chains below, sequenced in a study of blood T cell repertoires in COVID-19. This table comes from immunoSEQ multiplex PCR, and its TCRdb copy is limited to in-frame clones, with some not included. The sample consists of about 230,000 clones, roughly 85% of them appearing once. The sequenced sample consisted of peripheral blood. These receptor sequences come from a woman in her 70s with active or convalescent COVID-19.

Of note for this clone: At one boundary the junction diverges from the germline segment, which might be a read error. The chain joins TRBV7-7 to TRBJ2-2; possibly TRBD2 for D (6 bases). CDR3 size: 13 residues. The germline V gene encodes CDR1 SSHAT and CDR2 FNYEAQ (reference sequence). CDR3: CASSFTSSGELFF. The CDR3 DNA is TGTGCTAGCAGCTTCACTAGCTCCGGGGAGCTGTTTTTT.

This clone was seen once. The chain employs TRBV27 and TRBJ1-1; 8 bases line up with TRBD1. The CDR3 runs to 15 residues. The V gene's germline CDR1 is MNHEY and CDR2 SMNVEV (reference sequence). The V and J ends lost 3 bases and 4 bases, in that order; junction bases with no gene match: 7. The CDR3 nucleotides are TGTGCCAGCAGTTTCCTCGGGGGGACAGGCACTGAAGCTTTCTTT. It codes for CASSFLGGTGTEAFF.

The V call is TRBV29-1, the J call TRBJ2-3; 8 bases are shared with TRBD2. Unmatched junction bases numbered 8, after V lost 6 bases and J lost 0 bases. The germline CDR1 and CDR2 sequences are SQVTM and ANQGSEA. CDR3 length: 15 residues. The chain's CDR3 is CSVTGGGRSTDTQYF. In nucleotides, the CDR3 is TGCAGCGTCACTGGGGGCGGGAGGAGCACAGATACGCAGTATTTT.

J is TRBJ1-2 and V is TRBV19; D is unresolved. V was trimmed by 5 bases and J by 6 bases, leaving 19 bases between them. The CDR3 is 15 amino acids. The germline CDR1 and CDR2 sequences are LNHDA and SQIVND (reference sequence). The CDR3 DNA reads TGTGCCAGTAGTCTCTACGGGCTAGGACTGGATGGCTACACCTTC. This codes for CASSLYGLGLDGYTF.

The V and J genes are TRBV5-1 and TRBJ2-6; TRBD1 matches at 7 bases. CDR3 size: 17 residues. The trim removed 4 bases at V and 2 bases at J, leaving 9 bases unmatched. Germline CDR1 and CDR2: SGHRS and YFSETQ. As DNA, the CDR3 is TGCGCCAGCAGCGTAGACCGACAGGGAGCTGGGGCCAACGTCCTGACTTTC. This encodes CASSVDRQGAGANVLTF.

The chain employs TRBV3-1 (or the pseudogene TRBV3-2) and TRBJ1-1; D gene uncertain. The germline gives CDR1 LGHDT, CDR2 YNNKEL (reference sequence). Between the trimmed V and J ends, which lost 7 bases and 1 base, there was a span of 16 bases. The CDR3 spans 15 residues. Here the CDR3 reads CASTSPGGWNTEAFF. The CDR3 DNA reads as TGTGCCAGCACCTCGCCGGGTGGCTGGAACACTGAAGCTTTCTTT.

The CDR3 is CASSLRLAEPYEQYF. CDR3 nucleotides: TGTGCCAGCAGCTTAAGACTAGCGGAGCCCTACGAGCAGTACTTC. The chain is built from TRBV9 and TRBJ2-7; 9 nucleotides line up with TRBD2. This CDR3 spans 15 amino acids. Unmatched junction bases numbered 7, after V lost 4 bases and J lost 2 bases. Germline-derived CDR1 and CDR2 are SGDLS and YYNGEE.

The rearrangement uses TRBV2 and TRBJ2-2; 10 bases match TRBD2. The CDR3 length is 15 residues. After removal of 5 bases from V and 5 bases from J, the junction contained 5 bases not matched to a gene. Germline V CDR1 and CDR2: SNHLY, FYNNEI. The CDR3 nucleotides are TGTGCCAGCAGTTTAGCACTAGCGGGAACCGGGGAGCTGTTTTTT. Translation gives CASSLALAGTGELFF.

For the CDR3, the DNA is TGTGCCAGCAGTGACAGGCGGGACGGGGCCTCCTACGAGCAGTACTTC. This gives the protein CASSDRRDGASYEQYF. This chain links TRBV6-4 with TRBJ2-7; D is perhaps TRBD2 (6 bases). Germline lookup yields CDR1 MRHNA and CDR2 SNTAGT. The CDR3 has 16 residues. Trimming removed 2 bases at V and 0 bases at J, with 14 bases between.

CDR3 sequence: CASSLYRLAGVFF. In DNA form, the CDR3 reads TGTGCCAGCAGCTTGTATCGGCTAGCGGGGGTGTTCTTC. The V call is TRBV5-6, the J call TRBJ2-1; 10 nucleotides line up with TRBD2. CDR3 length: 13 residues. CDR1 and CDR2 (germline): SGHDT, YYEEEE. V dropped 1 base and J dropped 15; count of bases not matched to a gene: 7. The full variable domain, its missing parts supplied by reference TRBV5-6 and TRBJ2-1, is DAGVTQSPTHLIKTRGQQVTLRCSPKSGHDTVSWYQQALGQGPQFIFQYYEEEERQRGNFPDRFSGHQFPNYSSELNVNALLLGDSALYLCASSLYRLAGVFFGPGTRLTVL.

This chain links TRBV13 with TRBJ2-1, with TRBD2 identical over 8 bases. Per the germline V gene, CDR1 is PRHDT and CDR2 is FYEKMQ (reference sequence). The CDR3 consists of 16 residues. The V gene end was trimmed by 5 bases and the J gene end by 4 bases; junction bases not matched to a gene: 10. CDR3 nucleotides: TGTGCCAGCAGCGAAGAAGTAGCGGGGTTGTACAATGAGCAGTTCTTC. Amino acid sequence: CASSEEVAGLYNEQFF.

The genes are TRBV5-6 and TRBJ2-4; maybe TRBD1 (6 bases). Trimming stripped 4 bases from V and 9 bases from J, with 8 bases between. The CDR3 has 11 residues. Germline V CDR1 and CDR2: SGHDT, YYEEEE. The CDR3 sequence is CASSPTGIQYF. CDR3 coding DNA: TGTGCCAGCAGCCCGACAGGCATTCAGTACTTC.

The rearrangement links TRBV11-2 to TRBJ2-7; perhaps TRBD2 as D (5 bases). Trimming pared 0 bases from V and 0 bases from J, leaving 9 bases between. The CDR3 length is 15 residues. Germline loops: CDR1 SGHAT, CDR2 FQNNGV. Here the CDR3 DNA reads TGTGCCAGCAGCTTAGATCCCCGGGGCTCCTACGAGCAGTACTTC. Translated: CASSLDPRGSYEQYF.

The chain has TRBV10-3 and TRBJ2-3; 12 bases align to TRBD2. The V and J ends lost 2 bases and 11 bases, in that order; junction bases with no gene match: 5. The CDR3 loop spans 14 amino acids. CDR1 is ENHRY, CDR2 SYGVKD, per germline. This chain's CDR3 is CAISEERLAGEQYF. In DNA form, the CDR3 reads TGTGCCATCAGTGAGGAAAGACTAGCGGGAGAGCAGTATTTT.

The genes are TRBV7-9 and TRBJ1-2; TRBD1 might be the D (6 bases). The V end lost 1 base, the J end lost 6 bases, and 12 bases lay between the germline ends. The CDR3 consists of 14 residues. CDR1 is SEHNR, CDR2 FQNEAQ, per germline (reference sequence). CDR3 nucleotides: TGTGCCAGCAGCTTAGATCAGGGGAGGGATGGCTACACCTTC. As protein: CASSLDQGRDGYTF.

V gene TRBV6-5 combines with J gene TRBJ2-1, with a possible D match to TRBD2 (6 bases). This CDR3 comprises 13 residues. V lost 10 bases to trimming and J lost 4 bases, with 14 bases between them. Germline loops: CDR1 MNHEY, CDR2 SVGAGI. CDR3 region: CATSRDSYNEQFF. CDR3 coding DNA: TGTGCCACTTCACGGGACTCTTACAATGAGCAGTTCTTC.

The chain employs TRBV9 and TRBJ1-2; 8 nucleotides agree with TRBD1. The CDR3 length is 12 residues. J gave up 3 bases and V 10 bases, and 5 bases lay outside the gene matches. Germline V lookup: CDR1 SGDLS, CDR2 YYNGEE. CDR3 nucleotide sequence: TGTGCCGCCCCGGGACAGGACTATGGCTACACCTTC. Amino acid sequence: CAAPGQDYGYTF.

The V and J genes are TRBV9 and TRBJ2-1; 9 nucleotides line up with TRBD1. The junction had 6 bases not matched to a gene; V was cut back by 1 base and J by 4 bases. The CDR3 sequence is 16 residues long. Germline CDR1 SGDLS, CDR2 YYNGEE. CDR3 sequence (DNA): TGTGCCAGCAGCGTAAGGGGACAGGGCGGATACAATGAGCAGTTCTTC. It codes for CASSVRGQGGYNEQFF. Filled out from reference TRBV9 and TRBJ2-1, the complete variable domain reads DSGVTQTPKHLITATGQRVTLRCSPRSGDLSVYWYQQSLDQGLQFLIQYYNGEERAKGNILERFSAQQFPDLHSELNLSSLELGDSALYFCASSVRGQGGYNEQFFGPGTRLTVL.

The chain couples TRBV11-2 to TRBJ1-3; D is perhaps TRBD1 (5 bases). The germline V gene encodes CDR1 SGHAT and CDR2 FQNNGV. CDR3 length: 14 residues. V was trimmed by 1 base and J by 1 base, leaving 5 bases between them. For the CDR3, the DNA is TGTGCCAGCAGCTTAGCAGGGTCTGGAAACACCATATATTTT. It encodes CASSLAGSGNTIYF.

This clone was seen a single time. This chain links TRBV7-9 with TRBJ2-1; D perhaps matches TRBD2 (6 bases). V was shortened by 6 bases and J by 4 bases, with 10 bases between the two germline ends. The CDR3 runs 13 residues. CDR1 is SEHNR, CDR2 FQNEAQ, per germline (reference sequence). The CDR3 nucleotides read TGTGCCAGCAGGGGGGGATTGTACAATGAGCAGTTCTTC. This encodes CASRGGLYNEQFF.

This clone was observed a handful of times. The chain links TRBV11-2 to TRBJ1-6, with TRBD1 as a possible D gene (6 bases). From germline, CDR1 is SGHAT and CDR2 FQNNGV. The V gene lost 5 bases and the J gene lost 8 bases, with 7 bases spanning the gap. The CDR3 is made up of 12 amino acids. CDR3: CASSQGYSPLHF. The CDR3 DNA sequence: TGTGCCAGCAGCCAGGGGTATTCACCCCTCCACTTT.

V is TRBV5-1 and J is TRBJ1-3; D ambiguous. Germline CDR1 SGHRS, CDR2 YFSETQ. The germline V and J ends were trimmed by 2 bases and 0 bases, with 9 bases remaining between them. CDR3 length equals 15 residues. CDR3 nucleotides: TGCGCCAGCAGCTTCCACGGGGACTCTGGAAACACCATATATTTT. This codes for CASSFHGDSGNTIYF.

This chain links TRBV28 with TRBJ1-2; 7 positions match TRBD1. This CDR3 has 15 residues. Germline V CDR1 and CDR2: MDHEN, SYDVKM. Trimming took 2 bases from V and 3 from J; bases not matched to a gene: 6. The CDR3: CASSLGGGLDYGYTF. CDR3 coding DNA: TGTGCCAGCAGTTTAGGAGGGGGCTTAGACTATGGCTACACCTTC.